The 8 T cell receptor beta chains listed next were all sequenced from one sample in a study of blood T cell repertoires in COVID-19. TCRdb keeps only in-frame clones here, not all; method: immunoSEQ multiplex PCR. This sample carries nearly 250,000 clones, around 86% of them seen once, and the ten largest clones take roughly 1.9%. Sequences were obtained from PBMCs or T cells enriched from blood (not recorded which). The receptor set was obtained from a woman between 45 and 60 years old who had recovered from COVID-19.

Concerning this clone: The same CDR3 arises from other DNA sequences in this sample as well. The chain uses TRBV7-2 and TRBJ1-1; TRBD1 might be the D (6 bases). This CDR3 comprises 13 residues. The V gene lost 4 bases and the J gene lost 2 bases, with 8 bases spanning the gap. Per germline, CDR1 SGHTA and CDR2 FQGNSA. The chain's CDR3 is CASSSDRNTEAFF. The CDR3 region has the DNA TGTGCCAGCAGCTCGGACAGAAACACTGAAGCTTTCTTT.

The J gene is TRBJ2-1, the V gene TRBV12-2; the D call TRBD2 from the table was never checked on the DNA. TRBV12-2 is annotated as a pseudogene. This CDR3 has 17 residues. CDR3 amino acids: CASRFGTSGISYNEQFF. The DNA for the CDR3 is TGTGCAAGTCGCTTTGGGACTAGCGGGATCTCCTACAATGAGCAGTTCTTC.

The V call is TRBV28, the J call TRBJ1-5, with D unclear. The V gene's germline CDR1 is MDHEN and CDR2 SYDVKM. CDR3 length: 13 residues. The V end was cut by 2 bases, the J end by 1 base, with 3 bases between. The CDR3 DNA is TGTGCCAGCAGTTTAGGCAGCAATCAGCCCCAGCATTTT. It codes for CASSLGSNQPQHF.

The chain has TRBV18 and TRBJ1-2, with D maybe TRBD1 (5 bases). Germline values: CDR1 KGHSH, CDR2 LQKENI. The germline V and J ends were trimmed by 8 bases and 0 bases, with 16 bases remaining between them. This CDR3 region has 15 residues. This chain's CDR3 is CASRAGRGTNYGYTF. The CDR3 region has the DNA TGTGCCAGCCGAGCCGGGAGGGGAACTAACTATGGCTACACCTTC.

The V gene is TRBV27, the J gene TRBJ2-1; D remains unclear. Deletions cut 0 bases from V and 5 bases from J, with 8 bases between. There are 14 residues in the CDR3. In germline, CDR1 is MNHEY, CDR2 SMNVEV (reference sequence). DNA for the CDR3: TGTGCCAGCAGTTTATCCAGCGCCCACAATGAGCAGTTCTTC. Amino acid sequence: CASSLSSAHNEQFF.

J is TRBJ2-7 and V is TRBV4-3; 9 bases line up with TRBD1. Germline assignment: CDR1 LGHNA and CDR2 YSLEER. J was trimmed by 5 bases and V by 0 bases; bases with no gene match: 8. The CDR3 runs to 16 residues. The CDR3 protein is CASSQDSGTGWNEQYF. CDR3 nucleotide sequence: TGCGCCAGCAGCCAAGATTCGGGGACAGGGTGGAACGAGCAGTACTTC.

The sample holds a few counts of this clone. This chain joins TRBV28 and TRBJ2-6; tentative D call: TRBD1 (6 bases). CDR1 and CDR2 (germline): MDHEN, SYDVKM. The CDR3 contains 15 residues. The ends were cut back, 6 bases at V and 1 base at J, with 10 bases in the middle. CDR3 DNA: TGTGCCAGCAGGCTACAGGGTTCTGGGGCCAACGTCCTGACTTTC. This codes for CASRLQGSGANVLTF.

The CDR3 DNA reads as TGTGCCTGGAGTGGTTCTAGACCGGACAGGTTCCGGGGCGACACCATATATTTT. Residues: CAWSGSRPDRFRGDTIYF. The chain employs TRBV30 and TRBJ1-3; 7 nucleotides line up with TRBD1. The J segment lost 8 bases and the V segment lost 1 base, leaving 20 bases of the junction unmatched. Germline CDR1 reads GTSNPN; CDR2 reads SVGIG (reference sequence). There are 18 residues in the CDR3.